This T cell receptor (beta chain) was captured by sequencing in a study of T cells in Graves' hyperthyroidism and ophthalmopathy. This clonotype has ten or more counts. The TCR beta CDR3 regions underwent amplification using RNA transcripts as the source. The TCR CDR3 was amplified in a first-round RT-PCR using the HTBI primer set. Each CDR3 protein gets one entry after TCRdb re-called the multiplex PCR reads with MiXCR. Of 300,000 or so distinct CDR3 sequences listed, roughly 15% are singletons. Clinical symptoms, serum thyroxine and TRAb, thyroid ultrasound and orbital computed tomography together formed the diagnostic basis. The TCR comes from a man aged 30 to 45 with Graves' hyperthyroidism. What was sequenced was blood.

The CDR3 coding sequence is TGCAGTGCTAGTCCCGGACTAGCGGGAGCGCCAGATACGCAGTATTTT. Protein product: CSASPGLAGAPDTQYF. The V gene is TRBV20-1, the J gene TRBJ2-3, with 13 bases that match TRBD2. The germline CDR1 and CDR2 sequences are DFQATT and SNEGSKA (reference sequence). V was pared by 3 bases and J by 4 bases, with 7 bases of the junction left unmatched. CDR3 length: 16 amino acids.